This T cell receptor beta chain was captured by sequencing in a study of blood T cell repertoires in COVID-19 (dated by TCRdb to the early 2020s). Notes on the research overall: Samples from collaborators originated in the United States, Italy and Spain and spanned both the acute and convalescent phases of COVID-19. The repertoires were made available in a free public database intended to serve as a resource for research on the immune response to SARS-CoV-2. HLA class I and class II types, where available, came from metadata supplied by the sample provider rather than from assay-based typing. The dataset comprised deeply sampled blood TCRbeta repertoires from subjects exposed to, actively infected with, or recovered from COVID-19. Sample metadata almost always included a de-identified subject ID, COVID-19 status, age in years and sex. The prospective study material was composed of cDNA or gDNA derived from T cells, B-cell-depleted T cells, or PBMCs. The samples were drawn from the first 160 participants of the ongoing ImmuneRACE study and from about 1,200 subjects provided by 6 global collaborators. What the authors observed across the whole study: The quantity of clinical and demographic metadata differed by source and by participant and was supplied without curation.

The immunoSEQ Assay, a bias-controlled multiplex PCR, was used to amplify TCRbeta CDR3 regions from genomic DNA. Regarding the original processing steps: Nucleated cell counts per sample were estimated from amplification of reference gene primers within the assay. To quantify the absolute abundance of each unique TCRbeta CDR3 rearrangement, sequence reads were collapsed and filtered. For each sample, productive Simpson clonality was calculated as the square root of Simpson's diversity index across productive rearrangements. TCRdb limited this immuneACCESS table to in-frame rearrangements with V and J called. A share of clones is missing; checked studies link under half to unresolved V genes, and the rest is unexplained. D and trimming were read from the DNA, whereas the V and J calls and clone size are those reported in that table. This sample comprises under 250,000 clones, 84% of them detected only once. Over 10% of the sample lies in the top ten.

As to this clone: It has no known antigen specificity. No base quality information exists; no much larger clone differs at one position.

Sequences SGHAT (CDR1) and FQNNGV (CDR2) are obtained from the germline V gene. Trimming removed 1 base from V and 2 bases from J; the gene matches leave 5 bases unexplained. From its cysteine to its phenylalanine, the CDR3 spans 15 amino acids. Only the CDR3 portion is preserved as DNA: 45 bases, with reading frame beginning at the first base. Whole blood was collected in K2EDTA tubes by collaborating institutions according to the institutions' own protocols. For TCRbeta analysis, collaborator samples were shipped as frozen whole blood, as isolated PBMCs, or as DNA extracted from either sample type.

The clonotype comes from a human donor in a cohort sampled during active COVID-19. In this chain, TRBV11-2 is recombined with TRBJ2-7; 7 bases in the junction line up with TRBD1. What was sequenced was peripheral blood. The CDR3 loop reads CASSLVGQQAYEQYF. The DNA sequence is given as TGTGCCAGCAGCTTAGTGGGACAGCAAGCCTACGAGCAGTACTTC.